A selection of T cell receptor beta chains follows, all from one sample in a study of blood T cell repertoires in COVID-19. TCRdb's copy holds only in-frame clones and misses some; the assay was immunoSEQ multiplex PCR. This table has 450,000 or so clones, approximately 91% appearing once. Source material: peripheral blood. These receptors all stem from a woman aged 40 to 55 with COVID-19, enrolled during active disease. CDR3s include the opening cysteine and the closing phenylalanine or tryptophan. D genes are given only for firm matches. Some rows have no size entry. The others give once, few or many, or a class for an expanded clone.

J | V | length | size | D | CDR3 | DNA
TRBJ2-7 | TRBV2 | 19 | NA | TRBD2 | CASSEPSGRTTKIPYEQYF | TGTGCCAGCAGTGAGCCTAGCGGGAGAACAACTAAGATTCCCTACGAGCAGTACTTC
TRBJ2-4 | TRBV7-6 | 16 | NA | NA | CASSSPTGLAKNIQYF | TGTGCCAGCAGCTCACCAACAGGGCTAGCCAAAAACATTCAGTACTTC
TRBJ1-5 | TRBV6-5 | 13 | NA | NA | CASSYSENQPQHF | TGTGCCAGCAGTTACTCTGAGAATCAGCCCCAGCATTTT
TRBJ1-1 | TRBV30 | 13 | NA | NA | CAWSVRRDTEAFF | TGTGCCTGGAGTGTACGCCGGGACACTGAAGCTTTCTTT
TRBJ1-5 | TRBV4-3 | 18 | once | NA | CASSQGASGHRRNQPQHF | TGCGCCAGCAGCCAAGGGGCGTCGGGACACCGTAGGAATCAGCCCCAGCATTTT
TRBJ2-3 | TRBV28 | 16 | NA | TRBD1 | CASSLGDRGGTDTQYF | TGTGCCAGCAGTCTGGGGGACAGGGGGGGAACAGATACGCAGTATTTT
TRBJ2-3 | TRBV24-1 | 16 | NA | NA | CATIDLECGGTDTQYF | TGTGCCACCATCGATTTGGAATGCGGGGGCACAGATACGCAGTATTTT
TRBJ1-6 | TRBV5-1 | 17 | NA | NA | CASSLEGLSSYNSPLHF | TGCGCCAGCAGCTTGGAGGGGCTGAGCTCCTATAATTCACCCCTCCACTTT
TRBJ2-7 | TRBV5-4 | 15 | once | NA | CASSLAGAGRWEQYF | TGTGCCAGCAGCTTGGCCGGAGCGGGTAGGTGGGAGCAGTACTTC
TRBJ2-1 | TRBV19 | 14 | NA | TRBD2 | CASSPTSGVNEQFF | TGTGCCAGTAGTCCGACTAGCGGGGTCAATGAGCAGTTCTTC
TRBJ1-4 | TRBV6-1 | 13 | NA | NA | CATSWGGGEKLFF | TGTGCCACGTCCTGGGGCGGGGGTGAAAAACTGTTTTTT
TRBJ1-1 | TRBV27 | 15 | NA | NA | CASSFLPGRNTEAFF | TGTGCCAGCAGTTTTCTTCCAGGAAGGAACACTGAAGCTTTCTTT
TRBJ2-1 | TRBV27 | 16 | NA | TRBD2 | CAISPRLAGLGNEQFF | TGTGCCATCTCCCCCCGACTAGCGGGATTAGGCAATGAGCAGTTCTTC
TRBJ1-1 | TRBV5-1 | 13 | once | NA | CASSLGQVTEAFF | TGCGCCAGCAGCTTGGGACAGGTGACTGAAGCTTTCTTT
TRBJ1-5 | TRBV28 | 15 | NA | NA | CASSLTQGHNQPQHF | TGTGCCAGCAGCTTAACACAGGGACACAATCAGCCCCAGCATTTT
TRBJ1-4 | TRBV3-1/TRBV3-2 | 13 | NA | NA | CASSRQSNEKLFF | TGTGCCAGCAGCCGACAGAGTAATGAAAAACTGTTTTTT
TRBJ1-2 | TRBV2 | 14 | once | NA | CASSEESGAYGYTF | TGTGCCAGCAGTGAAGAGTCAGGGGCCTATGGCTACACCTTC
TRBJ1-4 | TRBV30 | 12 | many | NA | CAWERGGEKLFF | TGTGCCTGGGAAAGAGGGGGTGAAAAACTGTTTTTT
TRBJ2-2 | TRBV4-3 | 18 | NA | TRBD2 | CASSQGLAGGANTGELFF | TGCGCCAGCAGCCAAGGACTAGCGGGAGGGGCGAACACCGGGGAGCTGTTTTTT
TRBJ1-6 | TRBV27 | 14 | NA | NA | CASSLGRDNSPLHF | TGTGCCAGCAGTTTAGGCCGGGATAATTCACCCCTCCACTTT
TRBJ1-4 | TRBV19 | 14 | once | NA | CASSTQGVREKLFF | TGTGCCAGTAGTACACAGGGAGTTCGGGAAAAACTGTTTTTT
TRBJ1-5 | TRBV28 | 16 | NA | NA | CASSWGGRHLNQPQHF | TGTGCCAGCAGTTGGGGGGGGAGGCATCTCAATCAGCCCCAGCATTTT
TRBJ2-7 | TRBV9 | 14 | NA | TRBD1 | CASSVTGGFNEQYF | TGTGCCAGCAGCGTCACAGGGGGCTTCAACGAGCAGTACTTC
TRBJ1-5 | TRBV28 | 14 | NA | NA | CASSLGRRDQPQHF | TGTGCCAGCAGTTTGGGCAGGCGGGATCAGCCCCAGCATTTT
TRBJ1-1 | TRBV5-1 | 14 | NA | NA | CASSPGDSSAEAFF | TGCGCCAGCAGCCCTGGGGACTCTTCGGCTGAAGCTTTCTTT
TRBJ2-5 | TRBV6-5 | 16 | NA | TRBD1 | CASSFQKRTGGKTQYF | TGTGCCAGCAGTTTCCAGAAACGGACAGGGGGAAAGACCCAGTACTTC
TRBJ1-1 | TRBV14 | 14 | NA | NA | CASSPMAVRTEAFF | TGTGCCAGCAGCCCGATGGCGGTGAGGACTGAAGCTTTCTTT
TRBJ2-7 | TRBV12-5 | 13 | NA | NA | CASGFKASYEQYF | TGTGCTAGTGGTTTTAAAGCTTCTTACGAGCAGTACTTC
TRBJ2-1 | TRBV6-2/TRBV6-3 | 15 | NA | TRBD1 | CASSYWGQGSNEQFF | TGTGCCAGCAGTTACTGGGGACAGGGGTCCAATGAGCAGTTCTTC
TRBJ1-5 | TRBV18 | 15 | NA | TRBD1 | CASSLRQGAGQPQHF | TGTGCCAGCTCACTGAGACAGGGCGCGGGTCAGCCCCAGCATTTT
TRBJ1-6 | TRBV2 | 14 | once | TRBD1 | CATRRGQLDSPLHF | TGTGCCACCCGACGGGGACAGCTGGATTCACCCCTCCACTTT
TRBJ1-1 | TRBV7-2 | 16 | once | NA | CASSSPGLTVNTEAFF | TGTGCCAGCAGCTCGCCGGGACTGACCGTTAACACTGAAGCTTTCTTT
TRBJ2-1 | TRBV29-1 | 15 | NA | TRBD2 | CSVEEPGLAYNEQFF | TGCAGCGTTGAAGAACCGGGACTAGCGTACAATGAGCAGTTCTTC
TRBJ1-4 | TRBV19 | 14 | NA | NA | CASSMPGLNEKLFF | TGTGCCAGTAGTATGCCGGGTCTTAATGAAAAACTGTTTTTT
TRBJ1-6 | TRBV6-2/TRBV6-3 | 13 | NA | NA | CASSWGPNSPLHF | TGTGCCAGCAGTTGGGGCCCTAATTCACCCCTCCACTTT
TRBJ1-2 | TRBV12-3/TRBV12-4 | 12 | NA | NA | CASSEGAYGYTF | TGTGCCAGCAGTGAGGGAGCCTATGGCTACACCTTC
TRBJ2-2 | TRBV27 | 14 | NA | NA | CASSLLAAAGELFF | TGTGCCAGCAGTTTATTGGCTGCGGCTGGGGAGCTGTTTTTT
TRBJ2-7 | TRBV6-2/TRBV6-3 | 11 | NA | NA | CASSTTYEQYF | TGTGCCAGCAGTACAACCTACGAGCAGTACTTC
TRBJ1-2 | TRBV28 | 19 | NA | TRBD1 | CASSLLGTADSRSNYGYTF | TGTGCCAGCAGCCTACTAGGGACAGCCGACAGCCGGTCTAACTATGGCTACACCTTC
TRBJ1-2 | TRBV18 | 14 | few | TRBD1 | CASSPNTGVRGYTF | TGTGCCAGCTCACCGAACACAGGGGTTCGTGGCTACACCTTC
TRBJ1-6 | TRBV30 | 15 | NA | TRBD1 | CAWSGGTGLFSPLHF | TGTGCCTGGAGTGGAGGGACAGGGCTTTTTTCACCCCTCCACTTT
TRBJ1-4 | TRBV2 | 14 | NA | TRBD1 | CASSQTGGNEKLFF | TGTGCCAGCAGTCAAACAGGGGGGAATGAAAAACTGTTTTTT
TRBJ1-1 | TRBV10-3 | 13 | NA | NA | CAINPRAGAEAFF | TGTGCCATCAACCCCCGGGCGGGGGCTGAAGCTTTCTTT
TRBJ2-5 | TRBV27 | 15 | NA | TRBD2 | CASKGWAGDGETQYF | TGTGCCAGCAAGGGCTGGGCGGGGGATGGGGAGACCCAGTACTTC
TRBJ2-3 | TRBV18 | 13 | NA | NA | CASSATVADTQYF | TGTGCCAGCTCAGCGACAGTCGCAGATACGCAGTATTTT
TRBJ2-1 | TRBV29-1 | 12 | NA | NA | CSGATGLREQFF | TGCAGCGGCGCTACGGGACTCAGGGAGCAGTTCTTC
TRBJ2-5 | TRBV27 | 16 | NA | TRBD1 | CASSSLGGGPQETQYF | TGTGCCAGCAGTTCCTTAGGGGGCGGCCCCCAAGAGACCCAGTACTTC
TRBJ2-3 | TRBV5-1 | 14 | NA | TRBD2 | CASSFPAGGDTQYF | TGCGCCAGCAGCTTTCCAGCGGGGGGGGATACGCAGTATTTT
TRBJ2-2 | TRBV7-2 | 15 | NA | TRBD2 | CASSLEAGGTGELFF | TGTGCCAGCAGCTTAGAAGCGGGGGGCACCGGGGAGCTGTTTTTT
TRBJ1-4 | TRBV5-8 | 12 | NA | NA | CASHLGDEKLFF | TGTGCCAGTCACCTCGGGGATGAAAAACTGTTTTTT
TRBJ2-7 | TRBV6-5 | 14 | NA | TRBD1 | CASSPQGQGYEQYF | TGTGCCAGCAGTCCCCAGGGACAGGGCTACGAGCAGTACTTC
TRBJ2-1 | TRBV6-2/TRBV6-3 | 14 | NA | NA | CASSYPGGTVVEFF | TGTGCCAGCAGTTATCCGGGGGGCACCGTTGTAGAGTTCTTC
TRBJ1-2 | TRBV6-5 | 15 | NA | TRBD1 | CASSSIDRVGYGYTF | TGTGCCAGCAGTTCAATCGACAGGGTCGGCTATGGCTACACCTTC
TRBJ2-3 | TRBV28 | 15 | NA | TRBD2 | CASSLQRESPDTQYF | TGTGCCAGCAGTTTACAGCGGGAGAGTCCAGATACGCAGTATTTT
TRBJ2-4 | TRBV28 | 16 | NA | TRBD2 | CASSPLGRGGKNIQYF | TGTGCCAGCAGTCCCCTTGGGCGGGGGGGCAAAAACATTCAGTACTTC